The table lists the clone carrying this T cell receptor beta chain with a few counts. This specimen belongs to a study of T cell repertoires in cytomegalovirus infection. TCRdb redid the calling of the reads with MiXCR, one entry per CDR3 protein. Of 740,000 or so distinct CDR3 sequences in the sample, 35% are singletons; the top ten hold 2.8%. The CDR3 runs to 14 residues. Trimming cost V 3 bases and J 2 bases, with 10 bases left between them. The rearrangement uses TRBV12-3 or TRBV12-4 and TRBJ1-2; D unclear. This sequence originates from a human donor in good health (CMV status not recorded). Some clones in this sample may be carry-over from other donors' samples. Sequenced material: PBMCs. CDR3 residues: CASSLGATNYGYTF. CDR3 DNA sequence: TGTGCCAGCAGTTTGGGCGCTACGAACTATGGCTACACCTTC.